This T cell receptor (beta chain) comes out of a study of T-cell memory formation after mild COVID-19 (dated by TCRdb to about 2021). About the investigation overall: Most TCR sequence clusters were specific to one of the two donors. In two donors, T-cell clones that expanded and contracted after mild COVID-19 were followed by sequencing TCRalpha and TCRbeta repertoires longitudinally. Two young, previously healthy adult volunteers made up the cohort, one male and one female. Results the study describes overall, beyond this receptor: Clones contracting from day 15 to 85 had balanced CD4/CD8 phenotypes, while a second wave expanding from day 15 to 37 was biased towards CD4+. SARS-CoV-2 specificity was not confirmed for the second-wave clones peaking on day 37. Some responding clones were found in pre-infection memory, which suggests that pre-existing cross-reactive memory T cells took part in the SARS-CoV-2 response. Only a couple of mild cases were covered in the study, and larger cohorts including severe cases with pre-infection samples were considered necessary. Contracting CD4+ clones turned up mainly in the CM and EM memory subsets, whereas EMRA was where CD8+ clones were enriched.

PBMCs were isolated by Ficoll-Paque density gradient centrifugation. Germline trimming: 0 bases from V, 4 bases from J; junction bases outside gene matches: 11. Inclusive of the bounding cysteine and phenylalanine, the CDR3 is 17 residues long. Here the CDR3 DNA is all that survives: 51 bases in frame from base 1. CDR1 MNHEY and CDR2 SVGAGI are derived from the germline V gene. These reads were obtained on an Illumina NovaSeq 6000. TCRalpha and TCRbeta cDNA libraries were constructed by 5'RACE with constant-segment primers, with sample barcodes and unique molecular identifiers being introduced. Trizol reagent was used to extract RNA from every sample. Library amplification was performed in two PCR steps, and a second sample barcode and Illumina TruSeq adapters were introduced in the second step. Sequencing of the libraries was done on an Illumina NovaSeq, producing 2 x 150 bp paired-end reads. The study's own analysis went as follows. Reads were demultiplexed and collapsed into UMI-guided consensus sequences with migec v1.2.7. With mixcr v2.1.11, UMI consensuses were aligned to TRA and TRB V and J templates and assembled into clonotypes. A clonotype was counted as expanded or contracted only if both edgeR and NoisET called the change significant, with noise models trained on biological replicates. edgeR calls used a false discovery rate-adjusted p below 0.01 and a log2 fold-change threshold of 1. As an exploratory analysis of dynamics, max-normalized trajectories of the 1000 most abundant clonotypes were examined with PCA combined with hierarchical clustering. Separately sequenced CD4+ and CD8+ repertoires were used to assign a CD4 or CD8 phenotype to each responding clone. TCRdb itself trimmed the public reads at Q25 with fastp, ran MiXCR and retained productive beta chains. When rows share a CDR3 protein, they turn into one entry using the most common DNA and genes. These V and J calls originate from TCRdb's pipeline instead of the authors' own analysis. The sample table records fewer than 650,000 distinct CDR3 sequences; roughly 20% of these occur just once. The top ten constitute 7% to 9% of the sample.

Points on this clonotype: Its binding antigen is unknown. No per-base quality is available; no much larger clone lies one base away.

The sequence joins TRBV6-5 to TRBJ1-1; TRBD1 agrees with 7 junctional bases. The receptor's source is an adult woman who had mild COVID-19 (a few samples of this study predate the infection). The sample titles of this study are shuffled in the database, so cell type and time point are left out; the donor was told from shared clones. The specimen sequenced was PBMCs or a T cell subset sorted from them (not recorded which). The CDR3 protein sequence reads: CASSYSSLGGAATEAFF. The DNA sequence is TGTGCCAGCAGTTACTCGTCCTTAGGGGGCGCGGCCACTGAAGCTTTCTTT.